This T cell receptor (beta chain) came from a study of cytomegalovirus exposure and HLA in healthy donors. This clone was counted a few times. Use of 60 Vbeta and 13 Jbeta primers characterized the PCR. The protocol was immunoSEQ multiplex PCR, while the TCRdb copy is restricted to in-frame clones and leaves out a portion. In the table there are fewer than 200,000 clones, 80% to 85% of which are singletons. Sequenced sample: PBMCs. The TCR originated in a woman aged 18-30 years in good health and CMV-seronegative.

CDR3 region: CASSARLLSETQYF. CDR3 DNA sequence: TGTGCCAGCAGCGCTAGACTACTCTCAGAGACCCAGTACTTC. This rearrangement joins TRBV7-9 to TRBJ2-5, with D possibly matching TRBD2 (5 bases). The CDR3 is 14 amino acids. Germline CDR1 and CDR2: SEHNR and FQNEAQ (reference sequence). Between the trimmed V and J ends, which lost 5 bases and 4 bases, there was a span of 14 bases.